The 32 T cell receptor beta chains listed next were all sequenced from one sample in a study of patients and donors after allogeneic stem cell transplantation. From the RT-PCR reads, TCRdb called clonotypes with MiXCR, one entry per CDR3 protein. Of fewer than 500,000 distinct CDR3 sequences listed, 16% are singletons. Sequenced material: blood, either unsorted or a sorted T cell fraction (not recorded which). These receptors all come from a human donor who was either an allogeneic HSCT recipient or a stem cell or donor lymphocyte infusion donor (not recorded which). It is not recorded whose cells these are; they may come from a transplant donor.

Only a few counts were recorded for this clonotype. The chain carries TRBV12-3 or TRBV12-4 and TRBJ2-2, with 7 bases matching TRBD1. This CDR3 spans 16 amino acids. V lost 4 bases, J lost 1 base, and 6 bases stayed unmatched. The CDR3 DNA reads TGTGCCAGCAGTTCCGACAGGGTTAAGAACACCGGGGAGCTGTTTTTT. Residues: CASSSDRVKNTGELFF.

This clonotype was seen repeatedly, ten times or more. Here the CDR3 DNA reads TGCAGTGCCATAGGACGACAGACCTACGAGCAGTACTTC. It yields the protein CSAIGRQTYEQYF. The chain combines TRBV20-1 with TRBJ2-7; maybe TRBD1 (5 bases). Trimming stripped 6 bases from V and 2 bases from J, with 14 bases between. The CDR3 loop spans 13 amino acids. CDR1 is DFQATT, CDR2 SNEGSKA, per germline (reference sequence).

This clonotype came up a few times. The chain employs TRBV2 and TRBJ1-3; possible D gene TRBD1, 5 bases. Germline-derived CDR1 and CDR2 are SNHLY and FYNNEI. The CDR3 consists of 13 residues. V was clipped by 11 bases and J by 4 bases, with 15 bases between them. CDR3 DNA sequence: TGTGCCTCAAGATGGGGGTACGGAAACACCATATATTTT. This codes for CASRWGYGNTIYF.

This clonotype has just a few counts. For the CDR3, the DNA is TGTGCCACCAGCCGAGGGGGATTTGGGCAAGAGACCCAGTACTTC. Translating gives CATSRGGFGQETQYF. The chain is built from TRBV24-1 and TRBJ2-5; D may be TRBD1 (6 bases). Trimming removed 7 bases from V and 2 bases from J, with 16 bases in between. CDR3 length: 15 residues. CDR1 is KGHDR and CDR2 is SFDVKD in the germline V gene.

The rearrangement links TRBV6-2 or TRBV6-3 to TRBJ1-5, with D possibly being TRBD1 (5 bases). Looked up from germline, CDR1 is MNHEY and CDR2 is SVGEGT. CDR3 length: 15 amino acids. Trimming cost V 3 bases and J 2 bases, with 11 bases left between them. CDR3 DNA sequence: TGTGCCAGCAGTTATTCCGACAGCGGCAATCAGCCCCAGCATTTT. This sequence encodes CASSYSDSGNQPQHF.

This clonotype was detected a few times. V and J are TRBV6-5 and TRBJ2-7, with D unclear. V lost 5 bases, J lost 4 bases, and 9 bases lay in between. Germline loops: CDR1 MNHEY, CDR2 SVGAGI. CDR3 length: 12 residues. The CDR3 sequence is CASSQSPYEQYF. The CDR3 DNA sequence: TGTGCCAGCAGTCAATCTCCTTACGAGCAGTACTTC.

This clonotype turned up a few times. The chain combines TRBV20-1 with TRBJ2-4; D is unresolved. CDR1 and CDR2 from the germline V gene are DFQATT and SNEGSKA (reference sequence). Trimming removed 3 bases from V and 6 bases from J, with 3 bases in between. The CDR3 length is 10 residues. In nucleotides, the CDR3 is TGCAGTGCTAGTGGAAACATTCAGTACTTC. Translated: CSASGNIQYF.

The table lists this clonotype with a few counts. The chain recombines TRBV25-1 with TRBJ2-5; TRBD1 matches at 7 bases. The junction had 11 bases not matched to a gene; V was cut back by 5 bases and J by 5 bases. The V gene's germline CDR1 is MGHDK and CDR2 SYGVNS. CDR3 length equals 15 residues. In nucleotides, the CDR3 is TGTGCCAGCAGTCCGGGACAGAGAGTCAGTGAGACCCAGTACTTC. It translates to CASSPGQRVSETQYF.

This chain connects TRBV5-1 to TRBJ2-7; the match to TRBD1 covers 10 bases. The CDR3 covers 15 residues. Germline V CDR1 and CDR2: SGHRS, YFSETQ. The V and J ends lost 1 base and 2 bases, in that order; junction bases with no gene match: 3. As DNA, the CDR3 is TGCGCCAGCAGCTTGTTGGGACAGGGGACCTACGAGCAGTACTTC. Translation gives CASSLLGQGTYEQYF.

The rearrangement uses TRBV28 and TRBJ1-6; D unresolved. This CDR3 spans 13 amino acids. Trimming pared 6 bases from V and 10 bases from J, leaving 13 bases between. Looked up from germline, CDR1 is MDHEN and CDR2 is SYDVKM. This CDR3 is CASSRSRRSPLHF. The CDR3 nucleotides are TGTGCCAGCAGCCGATCCCGCCGATCACCCCTCCACTTT.

This clonotype was seen more than once but under ten times. This chain links TRBV11-2 with TRBJ2-3; D uncertain. The germline CDR1 and CDR2 sequences are SGHAT and FQNNGV. CDR3 length: 13 amino acids. Trimming took 2 bases from V and 10 from J, leaving 13 bases between them. CDR3 protein: CASSLTRRWAQYF. CDR3 DNA: TGTGCCAGCAGCTTAACCCGGAGATGGGCGCAGTATTTT.

There are a few counts of this clonotype. V gene TRBV3-1 combines with J gene TRBJ2-1; possibly TRBD1 for D (6 bases). Trimming removed 4 bases at V and 8 bases at J, with 21 bases between. This CDR3 contains 16 residues. The V gene's germline CDR1 is LGHDT and CDR2 YNNKEL (reference sequence). CDR3: CASSPPGRFQGHEQFF. For the CDR3, the DNA is TGTGCCAGCAGCCCTCCCGGACGATTTCAGGGGCATGAGCAGTTCTTC.

The rearrangement joins TRBV5-1 to TRBJ2-1; 8 nucleotides line up with TRBD2. This CDR3 contains 16 residues. The V gene's germline CDR1 is SGHRS and CDR2 YFSETQ. With V trimmed by 1 base and J by 3 bases, 6 bases remained unmatched. In DNA form, the CDR3 reads TGCGCCAGCAGCTTGTCGAGCGGGAGCTACTACAATGAGCAGTTCTTC. Its translation: CASSLSSGSYYNEQFF.

This chain joins TRBV12-3 or TRBV12-4 and TRBJ1-4; no clear D gene. This CDR3 is 16 amino acids long. With 4 bases removed from V and 2 bases from J, the gap between germline ends came to 14 bases. The CDR3 DNA reads TGTGCCAGCAGTTCGGAGGGAGGGCCGACTAATGAAAAACTGTTTTTT. Its protein product is CASSSEGGPTNEKLFF.

As for this clonotype: One junction end does not reproduce the germline sequence, and a read error may be involved. The chain links TRBV6-5 to TRBJ1-1; the D gene is possibly TRBD1 (5 bases). Germline V gene data show CDR1 as MNHEY and CDR2 as SVGAGI. CDR3 length equals 11 residues. The CDR3 loop is CGSRGNTEAFF. CDR3 DNA: TGCGGTTCTAGGGGGAACACTGAAGCTTTCTTT.

In its sample, this clonotype was seen once. The chain couples TRBV7-8 to TRBJ1-1, with a tentative D call TRBD1 (5 bases). This CDR3 comprises 13 residues. Germline V gene data show CDR1 as SGHVS and CDR2 as FQNEAQ. V dropped 2 bases and J dropped 10 bases, with 14 bases sitting between them. Written as DNA, the CDR3 is TGTGCCAGCAGCTTAAGGCGAGGGCAGGGAGCTTTCTTT. This translates into CASSLRRGQGAFF.

This clonotype was seen a handful of times. The junction departs from the called germline gene at one end, perhaps through a read error. This chain uses TRBV2 with TRBJ2-2; 8 bases line up with TRBD2. Germline lookup yields CDR1 SNHLY and CDR2 FYNNEI. The CDR3 is made up of 15 amino acids. The CDR3: CAGRGSRGDTGELFF. CDR3 nucleotides: TGTGCCGGCAGGGGATCGCGGGGGGACACCGGGGAGCTGTTTTTT.

This clonotype was seen a handful of times. Sequence at one end of the junction differs from germline and may be a read error. The J gene is TRBJ2-3, the V gene TRBV20-1, with D perhaps TRBD1 or TRBD2 (5 bases each). This CDR3 spans 15 amino acids. Germline V gene lookup returns CDR1 DFQATT and CDR2 SNEGSKA (reference sequence). DNA of the CDR3: TGTAAGAGGGGCACCCGTTCGCGGTGTTCAGATACGCAGTATTTT. Amino acids: CKRGTRSRCSDTQYF.

This clonotype appeared a few times. V is TRBV7-9 and J is TRBJ2-1; D is undetermined. V dropped 0 bases and J dropped 8 bases, with 11 bases sitting between them. The germline CDR1 and CDR2 sequences are SEHNR and FQNEAQ (reference sequence). CDR3 length: 14 residues. The CDR3 reads CASSLAGKVDEQFF. DNA of the CDR3: TGTGCCAGCAGCTTAGCTGGGAAGGTGGATGAGCAGTTCTTC.

The V gene is TRBV5-4, the J gene TRBJ1-4, with a weak D call TRBD1 (5 bases). The V gene lost 1 base and the J gene lost 7 bases, with 11 bases spanning the gap. This CDR3 contains 14 residues. CDR1 is SGHNT, CDR2 YYREEE, per germline (reference sequence). The CDR3 nucleotides read TGTGCCAGCAGCTTGTGGGGGTCTGGTGAAAAACTGTTTTTT. Encoded protein: CASSLWGSGEKLFF. Filled out from reference TRBV5-4 and TRBJ1-4, the complete variable domain reads ETGVTQSPTHLIKTRGQQVTLRCSSQSGHNTVSWYQQALGQGPQFIFQYYREEENGRGNFPPRFSGLQFPNYSSELNVNALELDDSALYLCASSLWGSGEKLFFGSGTQLSVL.

This clonotype was counted between two and nine times. V gene TRBV2 combines with J gene TRBJ2-1, with a weak D call TRBD1 (6 bases). This CDR3 has 16 amino acids. CDR1 and CDR2 from the germline V gene are SNHLY and FYNNEI. V lost 2 bases, J lost 1 base, and 12 bases lay in between. CDR3 DNA: TGTGCCAGCAGTGAAAGCAGGGGACGTTCCTACAATGAGCAGTTCTTC. Encoded protein: CASSESRGRSYNEQFF. The full variable domain, in which reference TRBV2 and TRBJ2-1 provide the parts outside the CDR3, is EPEVTQTPSHQVTQMGQEVILRCVPISNHLYFYWYRQILGQKVEFLVSFYNNEISEKSEIFDDQFSVERPDGSNFTLKIRSTKLEDSAMYFCASSESRGRSYNEQFFGPGTRLTVL.

This clonotype was detected a few times. V and J are TRBV19 and TRBJ2-2; either TRBD1 or TRBD2 may fit D (5 bases each). Germline CDR1 reads LNHDA; CDR2 reads SQIVND (reference sequence). The CDR3 runs 13 residues. Trimming cost V 10 bases and J 7 bases, with 16 bases left between them. The DNA of the CDR3 is TGTGCCACCCCGGGGCAGCCAGGCGGGGAGCTGTTTTTT. This codes for CATPGQPGGELFF.

The chain recombines TRBV7-3 with TRBJ2-1; D gene unclear. This CDR3 comprises 10 residues. CDR1 and CDR2 (germline): SGHTA, FQGTGA. The V end lost 4 bases, the J end lost 9 bases, and 4 bases lay between the germline ends. The CDR3 sequence is CASSSSEQFF. The DNA of the CDR3 is TGTGCCAGCAGCTCCTCTGAGCAGTTCTTC.

At least ten counts were recorded for this clonotype. This chain joins TRBV12-3 or TRBV12-4 and TRBJ2-1; D ambiguous. Trimming took 4 bases from V and 5 from J, leaving 9 bases between them. The CDR3 has 13 residues. The CDR3 nucleotides read TGTGCCAGCAGTTCGCCGTGGAACAATGAGCAGTTCTTC. As protein: CASSSPWNNEQFF.

This clonotype was detected many times. The rearrangement uses TRBV29-1 and TRBJ2-5, with 11 bases aligning to TRBD1. J lost 4 bases, V lost 0 bases, and 4 bases had no gene match. The CDR3 consists of 15 residues. Germline values: CDR1 SQVTM, CDR2 ANQGSEA. CDR3 residues: CSVEEDRGRSETQYF. CDR3 coding DNA: TGCAGCGTTGAAGAGGACAGGGGGCGCTCAGAGACCCAGTACTTC.

This clonotype was seen more than once but under ten times. This chain connects TRBV7-3 to TRBJ2-2; no clear D. V dropped 2 bases and J dropped 2 bases, with 3 bases sitting between them. Germline lookup yields CDR1 SGHTA and CDR2 FQGTGA. The CDR3 runs 13 residues. The CDR3 protein is CASSLFNTGELFF. DNA of the CDR3: TGTGCCAGCAGCTTATTTAACACCGGGGAGCTGTTTTTT.

In this sample, this clonotype turned up a few times. The V call is TRBV7-2, the J call TRBJ1-5; the D is unclear. In germline, CDR1 is SGHTA, CDR2 FQGNSA. V lost 5 bases and J lost 4, with 12 bases in between. The CDR3 contains 14 residues. The DNA for the CDR3 is TGTGCCAGCAGCCCCACGGTTACTAATCAGCCCCAGCATTTT. It specifies CASSPTVTNQPQHF.

This clonotype was observed a handful of times. V usage is TRBV7-3 and J usage is TRBJ2-5; D remains ambiguous. The CDR3 contains 13 residues. The germline gives CDR1 SGHTA, CDR2 FQGTGA. The V end was cut by 4 bases, the J end by 3 bases, with 9 bases between. CDR3 region: CASSSLVEETQYF. The CDR3 region has the DNA TGTGCCAGCAGCTCCCTAGTGGAAGAGACCCAGTACTTC.

V and J are TRBV20-1 and TRBJ2-1, with 11 nucleotides matching TRBD2. Germline V gene sequence: CDR1 DFQATT, CDR2 SNEGSKA (reference sequence). The CDR3 spans 14 residues. J gave up 7 bases and V 5 bases, and 7 bases lay outside the gene matches. This chain's CDR3 is CSAPGTSGLNEQFF. The CDR3 DNA sequence: TGCAGTGCTCCCGGGACTAGCGGACTTAATGAGCAGTTCTTC.

The V and J genes are TRBV5-1 and TRBJ2-5; 11 bases are a match to TRBD2. CDR1 is SGHRS, CDR2 YFSETQ, per germline. The V gene end was trimmed by 3 bases and the J gene end by 2 bases; junction bases not matched to a gene: 12. This CDR3 is built from 18 residues. The CDR3: CASSSGLAGLTRQETQYF. CDR3 coding DNA: TGCGCCAGCAGCTCCGGACTAGCGGGTCTTACACGACAAGAGACCCAGTACTTC.

This clonotype was observed many times. The chain employs TRBV18 and TRBJ1-1; D unclear. This CDR3 contains 14 residues. CDR1 is KGHSH, CDR2 LQKENI, per germline. V shed 3 bases and J shed 4 bases, with 12 bases lying between them. The CDR3 DNA reads as TGTGCCAGCTCACCTTCGGGTGGAGTCACTGAAGCTTTCTTT. Translation: CASSPSGGVTEAFF.

This clonotype has only a few counts. The chain carries TRBV12-3 or TRBV12-4 and TRBJ1-3; D gene uncertain. The CDR3 length is 14 residues. Deletions cut 4 bases from V and 0 bases from J, with 7 bases between. The CDR3 DNA follows: TGTGCCAGCAGTTATAGGACCTCTGGAAACACCATATATTTT. Amino acids: CASSYRTSGNTIYF.